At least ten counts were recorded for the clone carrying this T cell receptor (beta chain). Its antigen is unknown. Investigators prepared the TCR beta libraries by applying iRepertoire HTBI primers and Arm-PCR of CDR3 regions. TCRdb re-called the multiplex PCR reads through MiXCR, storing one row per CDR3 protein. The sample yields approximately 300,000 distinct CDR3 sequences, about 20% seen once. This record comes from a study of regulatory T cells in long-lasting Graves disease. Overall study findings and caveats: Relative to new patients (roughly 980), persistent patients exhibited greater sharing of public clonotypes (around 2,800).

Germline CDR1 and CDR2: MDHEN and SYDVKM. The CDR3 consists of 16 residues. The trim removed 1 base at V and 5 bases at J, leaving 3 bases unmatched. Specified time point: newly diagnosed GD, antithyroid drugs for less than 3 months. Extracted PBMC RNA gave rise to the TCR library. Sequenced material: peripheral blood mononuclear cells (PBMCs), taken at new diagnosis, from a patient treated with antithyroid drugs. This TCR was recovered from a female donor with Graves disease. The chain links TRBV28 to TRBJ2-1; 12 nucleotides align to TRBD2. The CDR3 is CASSLFGLAGNNEQFF. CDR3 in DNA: TGTGCCAGCAGTTTATTCGGACTAGCGGGAAACAATGAGCAGTTCTTC. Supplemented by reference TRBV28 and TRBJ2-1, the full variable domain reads DVKVTQSSRYLVKRTGEKVFLECVQDMDHENMFWYRQDPGLGLRLIYFSYDVKMKEKGDIPEGYSVSREKKERFSLILESASTNQTSMYLCASSLFGLAGNNEQFFGPGTRLTVL.